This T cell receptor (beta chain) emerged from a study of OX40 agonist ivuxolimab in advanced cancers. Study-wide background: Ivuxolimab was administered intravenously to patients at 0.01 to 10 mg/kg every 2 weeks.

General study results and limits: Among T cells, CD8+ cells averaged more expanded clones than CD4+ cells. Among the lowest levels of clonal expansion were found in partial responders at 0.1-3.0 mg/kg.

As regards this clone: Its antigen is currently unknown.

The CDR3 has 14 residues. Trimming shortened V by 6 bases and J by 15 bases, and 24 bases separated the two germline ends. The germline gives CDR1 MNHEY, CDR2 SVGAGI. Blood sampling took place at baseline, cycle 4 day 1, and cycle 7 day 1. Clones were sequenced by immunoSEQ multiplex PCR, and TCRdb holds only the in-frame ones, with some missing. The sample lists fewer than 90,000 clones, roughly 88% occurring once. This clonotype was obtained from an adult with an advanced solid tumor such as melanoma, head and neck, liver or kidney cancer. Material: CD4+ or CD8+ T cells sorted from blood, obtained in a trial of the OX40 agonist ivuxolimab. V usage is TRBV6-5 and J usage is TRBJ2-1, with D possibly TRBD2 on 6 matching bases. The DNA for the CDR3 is TGTGCCAGCAGCGCCTCAGGACCGGGTGGCGGGGCGTTCTTC. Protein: CASSASGPGGGAFF.